Presented here are 30 T cell receptor beta chains from one specimen sequenced in a study of shared clonotypes between healthy human individuals (dated by TCRdb to 2020 to 2021). The method behind the library was the immunoSEQ multiplex PCR assay. In TCRdb, the immuneACCESS table is reduced to in-frame sequences with V and J assigned. These tables do not hold every clone; where another copy was compared, an unresolved V gene accounts for under half, and the others remain unexplained. For this sample there are around 990,000 clones; roughly 80% appear just once. Roughly 0.9% of the sample rests with the top ten. Sequenced sample: memory CD4+ T cells from PBMCs. Interpreted using the paper, the cell subset or site label stands for: CD45RA-negative fraction. The receptors were gathered from a man between 18 and 29 years old in good health. Some clones in this sample may be carry-over from other donors' samples.

V is TRBV28 and J is TRBJ2-2; tentative D call: TRBD1 (5 bases). Germline V lookup: CDR1 MDHEN, CDR2 SYDVKM. V lost 3 bases to trimming and J lost 5 bases, with 13 bases between them. The CDR3 length is 15 residues. The CDR3 loop is CASSLGSGWTGELFF. The CDR3 region has the DNA TGTGCCAGCAGTTTGGGGTCAGGGTGGACCGGGGAGCTGTTTTTT.

The chain couples TRBV6-1 to TRBJ1-1; D call uncertain. CDR3 size: 11 residues. Between the trimmed V and J ends, which lost 2 bases and 10 bases, there was a span of 8 bases. Germline CDR1 and CDR2: MNHNS and SASEGT. Here the CDR3 reads CASSELSAAFF. CDR3 sequence (DNA): TGTGCCAGCAGTGAACTCAGCGCAGCTTTCTTT.

V usage is TRBV10-3 and J usage is TRBJ2-3; D uncertain. CDR1 and CDR2 from the germline V gene are ENHRY and SYGVKD. Trimming cost V 3 bases and J 4 bases, with 5 bases left between them. This CDR3 region has 12 residues. CDR3 sequence reads: CAISDSPDTQYF. DNA of the CDR3: TGTGCCATCAGTGATAGCCCAGATACGCAGTATTTT.

This chain uses TRBV5-4 with TRBJ2-3, with TRBD2 matching 9 bases. This CDR3 comprises 16 residues. V shed 0 bases and J 4 bases; nucleotides not matched to a gene: 6. Looked up from germline, CDR1 is SGHNT and CDR2 is YYREEE (reference sequence). CDR3: CASSLGGRALADTQYF. Here the CDR3 DNA reads TGTGCCAGCAGCTTGGGCGGGAGGGCCCTCGCAGATACGCAGTATTTT.

The chain carries TRBV18 and TRBJ2-5, with no clear D. The CDR3 totals 13 residues. CDR1 KGHSH and CDR2 LQKENI come from the germline V gene. V was clipped by 2 bases and J by 4 bases, with 8 bases between them. For the CDR3, the DNA is TGTGCCAGCTCACCAGGGTTTCGAGAGACCCAGTACTTC. It yields the protein CASSPGFRETQYF.

Regarding this clone: A far larger clone is just one base off, so this is likely a read error. The chain is built from TRBV2 and TRBJ1-1; D is ambiguous. Between the trimmed V and J ends, which lost 0 bases and 5 bases, there was a span of 10 bases. The CDR3 is 14 amino acids. CDR1 and CDR2 (germline): SNHLY, FYNNEI. CDR3 loop: CASSEAVKPTEAFF. The CDR3 coding sequence is TGTGCCAGCAGTGAAGCTGTAAAACCGACTGAAGCTTTCTTT. Full variable domain (outside the CDR3, taken from reference TRBV2 and TRBJ1-1): EPEVTQTPSHQVTQMGQEVILRCVPISNHLYFYWYRQILGQKVEFLVSFYNNEISEKSEIFDDQFSVERPDGSNFTLKIRSTKLEDSAMYFCASSEAVKPTEAFFGQGTRLTVV.

The J gene is TRBJ2-3, the V gene TRBV29-1; 11 positions match TRBD2. The V and J ends lost 8 bases and 0 bases, in that order; junction bases with no gene match: 7. In germline, CDR1 is SQVTM, CDR2 ANQGSEA. There are 15 residues in the CDR3. CDR3 coding DNA: TGCAGCTCCCTTCGGACTAGCGGGAGCACAGATACGCAGTATTTT. It specifies CSSLRTSGSTDTQYF.

The chain is built from TRBV5-1 and TRBJ2-7; the D gene is possibly TRBD2 (6 bases). This CDR3 is built from 14 residues. V was clipped by 4 bases and J by 3 bases, with 14 bases between them. Germline V gives CDR1 SGHRS, CDR2 YFSETQ. The CDR3: CASSPVGGGYEQYF. CDR3 DNA: TGCGCCAGCAGCCCGGTGGGGGGTGGCTACGAGCAGTACTTC.

V gene TRBV11-3 combines with J gene TRBJ2-2; 8 bases line up with TRBD2. Unmatched junction bases numbered 9, after V lost 0 bases and J lost 3 bases. The germline V gene encodes CDR1 SGHNT and CDR2 YENEEA. CDR3 size: 18 residues. The DNA for the CDR3 is TGTGCCAGCAGCTTAGATTCGGGCGGGACTAGATACACCGGGGAGCTGTTTTTT. It encodes CASSLDSGGTRYTGELFF.

V and J are TRBV18 and TRBJ2-7, with D perhaps assigned TRBD1 or TRBD2 (5 bases each). In germline, CDR1 is KGHSH, CDR2 LQKENI. With 0 bases removed from V and 0 bases from J, the gap between germline ends came to 12 bases. There are 16 residues in the CDR3. CDR3 nucleotide sequence: TGTGCCAGCTCACCACCTCTCGGGGCGTCCTCCTACGAGCAGTACTTC. Its protein product is CASSPPLGASSYEQYF.

This clone has only one observation. V gene TRBV5-1 combines with J gene TRBJ2-5; tentatively, D is TRBD2 (6 bases). The CDR3 length is 15 residues. V was clipped by 0 bases and J by 5 bases, with 14 bases between them. Germline CDR1 reads SGHRS; CDR2 reads YFSETQ. CDR3: CASSLGAAEGETQYF. The CDR3 DNA reads TGCGCCAGCAGCTTGGGGGCAGCGGAGGGTGAGACCCAGTACTTC.

The chain combines TRBV5-6 with TRBJ1-3; D gene ambiguous. Germline-derived CDR1 and CDR2 are SGHDT and YYEEEE. CDR3 length: 16 residues. Trimming took off 5 bases at V and 0 bases at J, with 15 bases between the two ends. The CDR3 loop is CASSFVSGSSGNTIYF. The CDR3 DNA reads TGTGCCAGCAGTTTCGTTTCCGGGAGCTCTGGAAACACCATATATTTT.

The rearrangement joins TRBV5-1 to TRBJ2-7; D unclear. The ends were cut back, 9 bases at V and 0 bases at J, with 16 bases in the middle. This CDR3 has 14 residues. Germline CDR1 and CDR2: SGHRS and YFSETQ. Written as DNA, the CDR3 is TGCGCCACCTATCCCGGGCCCAACTCCTACGAGCAGTACTTC. This translates into CATYPGPNSYEQYF.

This rearrangement joins TRBV14 to TRBJ1-4; D not certain. CDR3 length equals 12 residues. V was trimmed by 0 bases and J by 13 bases, leaving 9 bases between them. Per germline, CDR1 SGHDN and CDR2 FVKESK. In nucleotides, the CDR3 is TGTGCCAGCAGCCAAGATCAGGAGGTACTGTTTTTT. This encodes CASSQDQEVLFF.

This chain joins TRBV25-1 and TRBJ2-5; D gene ambiguous. The CDR3 covers 11 residues. V was cut by 8 bases and J by 5 bases, with 9 bases left in between. From germline, CDR1 is MGHDK and CDR2 SYGVNS. CDR3 protein: CASGHGETQYF. CDR3 nucleotide sequence: TGTGCCAGCGGCCACGGGGAGACCCAGTACTTC.

This chain uses TRBV6-5 with TRBJ2-2; TRBD1 agrees at 8 bases. V was pared by 5 bases and J by 1 base, with 3 bases of the junction left unmatched. The CDR3 runs 15 residues. Germline V gene data show CDR1 as MNHEY and CDR2 as SVGAGI. The CDR3 nucleotides are TGTGCCAGCAGTACCACAGGGGGGAACACCGGGGAGCTGTTTTTT. The encoded protein is CASSTTGGNTGELFF.

This clone was detected a few times. The V gene is TRBV9, the J gene TRBJ1-2; D not resolved. Germline V gives CDR1 SGDLS, CDR2 YYNGEE. V lost 4 bases and J 6 bases, leaving 19 bases between the germline ends. The CDR3 runs to 15 residues. CDR3 DNA sequence: TGTGCCAGCAGCCAATACGGGCGGGTCGGGGATGGCTACACCTTC. Its protein product is CASSQYGRVGDGYTF.

The V and J genes are TRBV27 and TRBJ1-2; 7 bases align to TRBD1. CDR1 and CDR2 (germline): MNHEY, SMNVEV (reference sequence). The V gene end was trimmed by 5 bases and the J gene end by 2 bases; junction bases not matched to a gene: 11. The CDR3 has 16 residues. The CDR3 spells CASSIRGTTVNYGYTF. The CDR3 DNA reads as TGTGCCAGCAGTATCAGGGGGACCACGGTGAACTATGGCTACACCTTC.

The chain recombines TRBV10-3 with TRBJ2-2; 7 bases match TRBD2. This CDR3 has 14 amino acids. V was clipped by 3 bases and J by 8 bases; unmatched bases: 6. Per germline, CDR1 ENHRY and CDR2 SYGVKD. CDR3 sequence: CAISERGREGELFF. The CDR3 DNA sequence: TGTGCCATCAGTGAAAGAGGGCGGGAGGGGGAGCTGTTTTTT.

As for this clone: Distinct nucleotide sequences in the sample also encode this CDR3. The V gene is TRBV9, the J gene TRBJ1-3; D not certain. V was cut by 1 base and J by 4 bases, with 3 bases left in between. The V gene's germline CDR1 is SGDLS and CDR2 YYNGEE. The CDR3 runs 12 residues. In DNA form, the CDR3 reads TGTGCCAGCAGCGTATCGGGAAACACCATATATTTT. Its translation is CASSVSGNTIYF.

The rearrangement uses TRBV28 and TRBJ2-6, with TRBD1 matching 8 bases. Germline assignment: CDR1 MDHEN and CDR2 SYDVKM. V trimming: 4 bases; J trimming: 10 bases; junction bases outside the gene matches: 6. This CDR3 has 14 residues. The CDR3 protein is CASSSPDRVNVLTF. For the CDR3, the DNA is TGTGCCAGCAGTTCCCCGGACAGGGTAAACGTCCTGACTTTC.

The genes are TRBV30 and TRBJ2-7; D is ambiguous. The CDR3 is made up of 11 amino acids. From germline, CDR1 is GTSNPN and CDR2 SVGIG (reference sequence). Trimming took 3 bases from V and 2 from J, leaving 5 bases between them. The CDR3 loop reads CAWSFTYEQYF. CDR3 bases: TGTGCCTGGAGCTTTACCTACGAGCAGTACTTC. Based on the CDR3 plus reference TRBV30 and TRBJ2-7, the full variable domain is SQTIHQWPATLVQPVGSPLSLECTVEGTSNPNLYWYRQAAGRGLQLLFYSVGIGQISSEVPQNLSASRPQDRQFILSSKKLLLSDSGFYLCAWSFTYEQYFGPGTRLTVT.

This clone has just one count. The J gene is TRBJ1-5, the V gene TRBV28, with 7 bases that match TRBD1. Germline V gene lookup returns CDR1 MDHEN and CDR2 SYDVKM. The CDR3 loop spans 14 amino acids. Trimming cost V 6 bases and J 3 bases; bases outside gene matches: 5. CDR3 coding DNA: TGTGCCAGCAGGTCAGGGGGAGTCAATCAGCCCCAGCATTTT. It codes for CASRSGGVNQPQHF.

The chain has TRBV6-1 and TRBJ1-2; 11 nucleotides match TRBD1. The junction had 8 bases not matched to a gene; V was cut back by 6 bases and J by 8 bases. Germline CDR1 reads MNHNS; CDR2 reads SASEGT. There are 14 residues in the CDR3. The CDR3 nucleotides read TGTGCCAGCAGCGGACAGGGGGCTTCTATCGGCTACACCTTC. This encodes CASSGQGASIGYTF.

The chain uses TRBV5-1 and TRBJ1-4; 11 nucleotides agree with TRBD1. This CDR3 has 16 residues. V lost 3 bases, J lost 8 bases, and 9 bases stayed unmatched. CDR1 and CDR2 (germline): SGHRS, YFSETQ. The CDR3 region is CASSSQTGTGGEKLFF. As DNA, the CDR3 is TGCGCCAGCAGCTCCCAAACCGGGACAGGGGGAGAAAAACTGTTTTTT.

The chain links TRBV27 to TRBJ2-2, with 8 bases that match TRBD1. The CDR3 consists of 15 residues. The V gene end was trimmed by 5 bases and the J gene end by 6 bases; junction bases not matched to a gene: 8. Germline loops: CDR1 MNHEY, CDR2 SMNVEV (reference sequence). The CDR3 spells CASSRPDRVPGELFF. CDR3 sequence (DNA): TGTGCCAGCAGTCGGCCGGACAGGGTACCCGGGGAGCTGTTTTTT.

V usage is TRBV4-1 and J usage is TRBJ1-2, with D possibly being TRBD1 (5 bases). Deletions cut 1 base from V and 7 bases from J, with 19 bases between. The V gene's germline CDR1 is MGHRA and CDR2 YSYEKL. The CDR3 contains 16 residues. The CDR3 coding sequence is TGCGCCAGCAGCCAAGGCTTCCGGGACCCACTCCTTGGCTACACCTTC. Protein product: CASSQGFRDPLLGYTF.

This clone has more than one count but fewer than ten. V and J are TRBV11-2 and TRBJ1-4; D perhaps matches TRBD1 (6 bases). CDR1 SGHAT and CDR2 FQNNGV come from the germline V gene. Trimming shortened V by 5 bases and J by 5 bases, and 15 bases separated the two germline ends. This CDR3 comprises 15 residues. CDR3 DNA: TGTGCCAGCAGCCCGTGGCAGGGGATAAATGAAAAACTGTTTTTT. Residues: CASSPWQGINEKLFF.

The gene calls are TRBV5-5 and TRBJ2-5; 8 positions match TRBD1. Germline-derived CDR1 and CDR2 are SGHKS and YYEKEE (reference sequence). With V trimmed by 1 base and J by 0 bases, 11 bases remained unmatched. The length of the CDR3 is 18 residues. DNA for the CDR3: TGTGCCAGCAGCTTGTTGACGCACAGGGGGACTTACCAAGAGACCCAGTACTTC. Its protein product is CASSLLTHRGTYQETQYF.

V and J are TRBV18 and TRBJ2-1; TRBD2 matches 15 bases. The CDR3 contains 18 residues. Trimming took 5 bases from V and 1 from J; bases not matched to a gene: 6. CDR1 and CDR2 (germline): KGHSH, LQKENI. The CDR3 region is CASSSFGTSGRSYNEQFF. DNA for the CDR3: TGTGCCAGCTCATCGTTCGGGACTAGCGGGAGGTCCTACAATGAGCAGTTCTTC. The full variable domain, its missing parts supplied by reference TRBV18 and TRBJ2-1, is NAGVMQNPRHLVRRRGQEARLRCSPMKGHSHVYWYRQLPEEGLKFMVYLQKENIIDESGMPKERFSAEFPKEGPSILRIQQVVRGDSAAYFCASSSFGTSGRSYNEQFFGPGTRLTVL.